This T cell receptor beta chain was documented in a study of blood T cell repertoires in COVID-19. Overall study context: Acute-phase and convalescent COVID-19 samples originated in the United States, Italy and Spain. Sample material is recorded as cDNA or gDNA derived from T cells, B-cell-depleted T cells, or PBMCs.

V was cut by 5 bases and J by 0 bases, with 19 bases left in between. Per germline, CDR1 MNHNY and CDR2 SVGAGI (reference sequence). The CDR3 totals 17 residues. In the authors' methods: Reference gene primer amplification yielded estimated nucleated cell counts. Repertoires were generated with immunoSEQ multiplex PCR, while TCRdb's copy carries only in-frame clones and drops some. V, J and clone size were drawn from that table, and D and trimming were deduced from the DNA. The sample consists of 200,000 to 300,000 clones, 70% to 90% of them appearing once. Sequenced: peripheral blood. The sequence came from a man aged 45-65 years with acute or convalescent COVID-19. The chain links TRBV6-6 to TRBJ1-2; D is unclear. This CDR3 reads CASSPFVYSHSNYGYTF. CDR3 coding DNA: TGTGCCAGCAGTCCCTTTGTCTACAGCCATTCTAACTATGGCTACACCTTC.